The 32 T cell receptor beta chains given below trace back to one sample, sequenced in a study of T cells in Graves' hyperthyroidism and ophthalmopathy. From RNA transcripts, TCR beta CDR3 regions were amplified. HTBI primers were the set used in a first-round RT-PCR of the TCR CDR3. TCRdb re-called the multiplex PCR reads with MiXCR, one entry per CDR3 protein. Of around 600,000 distinct CDR3 sequences listed, around 16% were seen once; the top ten hold around 7.3%. What was sequenced was blood. Receptor source: a woman in her twenties or thirties with Graves' hyperthyroidism.

Ten or more counts support this clonotype. The rearrangement joins TRBV12-3 or TRBV12-4 to TRBJ2-7; 8 nucleotides line up with TRBD2. Germline trimming cut 3 bases from V and 6 bases from J; bases unmatched to any gene: 7. CDR3 length: 14 amino acids. CDR3 in DNA: TGTGCCAGCAGTTTCTCCGGGACTAGGAGCGAGCAGTACTTC. Its translation is CASSFSGTRSEQYF.

This clonotype was detected many times. This chain uses TRBV11-2 with TRBJ2-3, with a possible D match to TRBD2 (7 bases). This CDR3 has 16 residues. V gave up 7 bases and J gave up 1 base, with 18 bases separating them. Per the germline V gene, CDR1 is SGHAT and CDR2 is FQNNGV. In nucleotides, the CDR3 is TGTGCCAGCATTTCCACGGGGGGCGGCCGCACAGATACGCAGTATTTT. Translated, it gives CASISTGGGRTDTQYF.

In this sample, this clonotype turned up a few times. This chain links TRBV9 with TRBJ2-1; 8 bases agree with TRBD2. CDR3 length: 16 residues. Germline V lookup: CDR1 SGDLS, CDR2 YYNGEE. With 3 bases clipped from V and 3 bases from J, the junction kept 8 bases outside the gene matches. CDR3 sequence (DNA): TGTGCCAGCAGCGACCAGGGGCGGGGGGTCTACAATGAGCAGTTCTTC. Its translation: CASSDQGRGVYNEQFF.

This clonotype was counted only a few times. Here the CDR3 DNA reads TGTGCCAGTAAAAAACAGGGTAGGAGTACCGGGGAGCTGTTTTTT. Protein sequence: CASKKQGRSTGELFF. The V gene is TRBV19, the J gene TRBJ2-2; D might be TRBD1 (6 bases). There are 15 residues in the CDR3. Germline CDR1 LNHDA, CDR2 SQIVND (reference sequence). Trimming left V 7 bases short and J 5 bases short, with 17 bases between. The full variable domain, its missing parts supplied by reference TRBV19 and TRBJ2-2, is DGGITQSPKYLFRKEGQNVTLSCEQNLNHDAMYWYRQDPGQGLRLIYYSQIVNDFQKGDIAEGYSVSREKKESFPLTVTSAQKNPTAFYLCASKKQGRSTGELFFGEGSRLTVL.

The CDR3 protein is CASSLGTFYNEQFF. CDR3 bases: TGTGCCAGCAGCTTAGGTACCTTTTACAATGAGCAGTTCTTC. This chain connects TRBV11-1 to TRBJ2-1; D unresolved. The V end lost 1 base, the J end lost 4 bases, and 8 bases lay between the germline ends. Germline CDR1 is SGHAT and CDR2 is FQDESV (reference sequence). The CDR3 covers 14 residues.

This clonotype has ten or more counts. The chain couples TRBV27 to TRBJ1-1; weak D call: TRBD1 (6 bases). The germline V gene has CDR1 MNHEY and CDR2 SMNVEV (reference sequence). The CDR3 spans 14 residues. Trimming removed 5 bases from V and 0 bases from J, with 10 bases in between. The CDR3 region is CASSQTGLNTEAFF. CDR3 nucleotide sequence: TGTGCCAGCAGTCAGACAGGCTTGAACACTGAAGCTTTCTTT.

Of note for this clonotype: A much larger clone sits a single nucleotide away, making a read error possible. This chain connects TRBV28 to TRBJ2-7; TRBD1 is a possible D gene (5 bases). Deletions cut 6 bases from V and 3 bases from J, with 12 bases between. Per the germline V gene, CDR1 is MDHEN and CDR2 is SYDVKM. The CDR3 consists of 13 residues. The CDR3 bases are TGTGCCAGCAGACCAGGGAAAAACTACGAGCAGTACTTC. It codes for CASRPGKNYEQYF.

This rearrangement joins TRBV6-5 to TRBJ2-7, with 8 bases aligning to TRBD1. The V gene's germline CDR1 is MNHEY and CDR2 SVGAGI. J was trimmed by 4 bases and V by 5 bases; bases with no gene match: 4. CDR3 length: 13 amino acids. CDR3 sequence (DNA): TGTGCCAGCAGTCACACAGGGGGTTACGAGCAGTACTTC. Protein sequence: CASSHTGGYEQYF.

The CDR3 DNA sequence: TGTGCCAGCAGTTTCCGACCCGGCTCCTACAATGAGCAGTTCTTC. It codes for CASSFRPGSYNEQFF. The chain is built from TRBV27 and TRBJ2-1; D gene ambiguous. In germline, CDR1 is MNHEY, CDR2 SMNVEV (reference sequence). V shed 3 bases and J shed 0 bases, with 9 bases lying between them. The CDR3 has 15 amino acids.

This clonotype occurred many times. CDR3 sequence (DNA): TGTGCCAGCAGCTTGGTACTAGCGGGAGGGCATGAGCAGTTCTTC. Protein product: CASSLVLAGGHEQFF. This sequence joins TRBV5-8 and TRBJ2-1; 13 bases match TRBD2. CDR1 SGHTS and CDR2 YDEGEE come from the germline V gene. The CDR3 has 15 residues. With 0 bases clipped from V and 8 bases from J, the junction kept 2 bases outside the gene matches.

There are a few counts of this clonotype. The rearrangement links TRBV6-1 to TRBJ2-2; possible D gene TRBD2, 6 bases. The CDR3 is made up of 17 amino acids. Germline loops: CDR1 MNHNS, CDR2 SASEGT. V shed 8 bases and J shed 0 bases, with 19 bases lying between them. DNA of the CDR3: TGTGCCAGCCTCGGGGGTGGGGGAATCGCGAACACCGGGGAGCTGTTTTTT. Amino acids: CASLGGGGIANTGELFF.

This chain joins TRBV20-1 and TRBJ1-5; 12 bases map to TRBD1. Looked up from germline, CDR1 is DFQATT and CDR2 is SNEGSKA (reference sequence). The V gene end was trimmed by 3 bases and the J gene end by 2 bases; junction bases not matched to a gene: 8. The CDR3 sequence is 17 residues long. The CDR3, as DNA: TGCAGTGCTAGTTCCACCGGGACAGGGGGCCGCAATCAGCCCCAGCATTTT. Translation: CSASSTGTGGRNQPQHF.

This chain connects TRBV6-1 to TRBJ2-7; possible D gene TRBD1, 6 bases. There are 12 residues in the CDR3. Germline values: CDR1 MNHNS, CDR2 SASEGT. The V end lost 5 bases, the J end lost 6 bases, and 11 bases lay between the germline ends. Written as DNA, the CDR3 is TGTGCCAGCAGTAACAACAGGGTCGAGCAGTACTTC. Encoded protein: CASSNNRVEQYF.

V is TRBV3-1 and J is TRBJ2-6, with D possibly called TRBD1 or TRBD2 (6 bases each). The CDR3 runs 18 residues. Germline V lookup: CDR1 LGHDT, CDR2 YNNKEL (reference sequence). V gave up 0 bases and J gave up 0 bases, with 12 bases separating them. The CDR3 region has the DNA TGTGCCAGCAGCCAAGATCGGGGGCGAAACTCTGGGGCCAACGTCCTGACTTTC. This sequence encodes CASSQDRGRNSGANVLTF.

This clonotype has at least ten counts. The chain recombines TRBV20-1 with TRBJ1-1; no reliable D call. Germline values: CDR1 DFQATT, CDR2 SNEGSKA (reference sequence). CDR3 length: 14 amino acids. The V end was cut by 0 bases, the J end by 0 bases, with 8 bases between. This CDR3 reads CSARDHGVNTEAFF. CDR3 bases: TGCAGTGCTAGAGATCATGGGGTGAACACTGAAGCTTTCTTT.

This clonotype appeared a few times. For the CDR3, the DNA is TGCAGTGCTAGACTAGCGGGAAGCGGGAATACGCAGTATTTT. Translating gives CSARLAGSGNTQYF. The chain carries TRBV20-1 and TRBJ2-3; 9 positions match TRBD2. The CDR3 contains 14 residues. After removal of 2 bases from V and 7 bases from J, the junction contained 7 bases not matched to a gene. Germline V gives CDR1 DFQATT, CDR2 SNEGSKA (reference sequence).

This chain uses TRBV7-9 with TRBJ1-6; tentatively, D is TRBD1 (6 bases). In germline, CDR1 is SEHNR, CDR2 FQNEAQ (reference sequence). The CDR3 consists of 16 residues. V was shortened by 5 bases and J by 0 bases, with 11 bases between the two germline ends. Written as DNA, the CDR3 is TGTGCCAGCAGCCCCCAGGGGAGCTCCTATAATTCACCCCTCCACTTT. This sequence encodes CASSPQGSSYNSPLHF.

Only a few counts were recorded for this clonotype. The genes are TRBV20-1 and TRBJ2-1; D unclear. Germline values: CDR1 DFQATT, CDR2 SNEGSKA (reference sequence). The V end was cut by 7 bases, the J end by 9 bases, with 13 bases between. The CDR3 has 11 residues. CDR3 in DNA: TGCAGTGGTATCCGGAATGGTGAGCAGTTCTTC. This gives the protein CSGIRNGEQFF.

The chain links TRBV12-3 or TRBV12-4 to TRBJ1-1; 8 bases fit TRBD1. With 5 bases clipped from V and 11 bases from J, the junction kept 13 bases outside the gene matches. The CDR3 length is 14 residues. CDR3 DNA sequence: TGTGCCAGCAGTCCATCCAGGGGGCTGATCGGGGCTTTCTTT. The encoded protein is CASSPSRGLIGAFF.

This clonotype was seen ten or more times. The chain joins TRBV7-9 to TRBJ2-7; D gene ambiguous. This CDR3 has 16 residues. V shed 5 bases and J shed 0 bases, with 17 bases lying between them. CDR1 is SEHNR and CDR2 is FQNEAQ in the germline V gene (reference sequence). CDR3: CASSPTRHGPSYEQYF. The CDR3 bases are TGTGCCAGCAGCCCAACGCGACACGGACCCTCCTACGAGCAGTACTTC.

This clonotype has at least ten counts. CDR3 in DNA: TGCGCCAGCAGCCCGCAACAGGGTACCTACGAGCAGTACTTC. Its translation is CASSPQQGTYEQYF. This chain joins TRBV4-3 and TRBJ2-7; weak D call: TRBD1 (6 bases). Germline V gene sequence: CDR1 LGHNA, CDR2 YSLEER. The CDR3 covers 14 residues. V lost 4 bases to trimming and J lost 2 bases, with 12 bases between them.

The chain carries TRBV24-1 and TRBJ2-3, with 9 bases that match TRBD1. Germline values: CDR1 KGHDR, CDR2 SFDVKD. With V trimmed by 3 bases and J by 1 base, 7 bases remained unmatched. This CDR3 has 17 residues. CDR3 sequence: CATSDPRWDRGTDTQYF. In nucleotides, the CDR3 is TGTGCCACCAGTGATCCTCGATGGGACAGGGGCACAGATACGCAGTATTTT.

This clonotype has at least ten counts. The DNA for the CDR3 is TGTGCCAGCTCACCAGTAGCCCCGGGGAACACTGAAGCTTTCTTT. This gives the protein CASSPVAPGNTEAFF. V is TRBV18 and J is TRBJ1-1; D call uncertain. Germline V gene lookup returns CDR1 KGHSH and CDR2 LQKENI. V lost 2 bases, J lost 1 base, and 11 bases lay in between. CDR3 length: 15 residues.

This clonotype was detected once. A much larger clone is a single base away; this may be a read error. The gene calls are TRBV10-3 and TRBJ2-3, with TRBD1 as a possible D gene (5 bases). Germline V gene sequence: CDR1 ENHRY, CDR2 SYGVKD. CDR3 length: 14 residues. V was cut by 10 bases and J by 4 bases, with 18 bases left in between. In DNA form, the CDR3 reads TGTGCCAACGGTAGGGCAGGGATGTCAGATACGCAGTATTTT. Translated: CANGRAGMSDTQYF.

Ten or more counts support this clonotype. The chain employs TRBV7-9 and TRBJ1-4; the D gene is possibly TRBD1 (6 bases). Deletions cut 4 bases from V and 5 bases from J, with 14 bases between. Germline loops: CDR1 SEHNR, CDR2 FQNEAQ (reference sequence). This CDR3 comprises 15 residues. The CDR3 coding sequence is TGTGCCAGCAGCTACCAACAGGGCGGCAATGAAAAACTGTTTTTT. This gives the protein CASSYQQGGNEKLFF.

The rearrangement uses TRBV12-3 or TRBV12-4 and TRBJ2-1; D remains unclear. Trimming took 3 bases from V and 6 from J, leaving 9 bases between them. The CDR3 extends over 13 amino acids. The CDR3 DNA is TGTGCCAGCAGTTTGTTGGAGAGCAATGAGCAGTTCTTC. Translating gives CASSLLESNEQFF.

A remark on this clonotype: A read error may produce the germline difference seen at one junction end. The chain recombines TRBV30 with TRBJ2-1, with a weak D call TRBD1 (5 bases). CDR3 length: 13 amino acids. Per the germline V gene, CDR1 is GTSNPN and CDR2 is SVGIG (reference sequence). CDR3 sequence: CAWVRQSYNEQLF. DNA of the CDR3: TGTGCCTGGGTACGACAGTCGTACAATGAGCAGCTCTTC. Filled out from reference TRBV30 and TRBJ2-1, the complete variable domain reads SQTIHQWPATLVQPVGSPLSLECTVEGTSNPNLYWYRQAAGRGLQLLFYSVGIGQISSEVPQNLSASRPQDRQFILSSKKLLLSDSGFYLCAWVRQSYNEQLFGPGTRLTVL.

A remark on this clonotype: One base away lies a much larger clone, so this may be a sequencing read error. This chain links TRBV10-3 with TRBJ2-3, with 7 bases aligning to TRBD2. The CDR3 sequence is 15 residues long. Germline V CDR1 and CDR2: ENHRY, SYGVKD. J lost 0 bases, V lost 10 bases, and 10 bases had no gene match. The CDR3 region is CATRQLARSTDTQYF. For the CDR3, the DNA is TGTGCCACCAGACAACTAGCGAGGAGCACAGATACGCAGTATTTT.

The V and J genes are TRBV18 and TRBJ1-5; 12 bases align to TRBD1. The CDR3 is 17 amino acids. The junction had 5 bases not matched to a gene; V was cut back by 5 bases and J by 0 bases. The germline V gene encodes CDR1 KGHSH and CDR2 LQKENI. The CDR3 bases are TGTGCCAGCTCAGGGACAGGGGGCTCAGATAGCAATCAGCCCCAGCATTTT. Translated: CASSGTGGSDSNQPQHF.

This clonotype was detected many times. The chain joins TRBV7-9 to TRBJ2-1; 8 nucleotides align to TRBD2. After removal of 8 bases from V and 2 bases from J, the junction contained 5 bases not matched to a gene. Germline-derived CDR1 and CDR2 are SEHNR and FQNEAQ (reference sequence). This CDR3 contains 14 residues. CDR3: CASEEREPYNEQFF. The CDR3, as DNA: TGTGCCAGCGAGGAGCGGGAGCCCTACAATGAGCAGTTCTTC.

The chain uses TRBV29-1 and TRBJ1-3; D uncertain. This CDR3 region has 13 residues. Between the trimmed V and J ends, which lost 4 bases and 4 bases, there was a span of 11 bases. Germline V gene data show CDR1 as SQVTM and CDR2 as ANQGSEA. The CDR3 nucleotides are TGCAGCGTTGGGTATGAGAGGGGAAACACCATATATTTT. Translating gives CSVGYERGNTIYF.

The chain links TRBV9 to TRBJ2-2; D remains unclear. CDR1 SGDLS and CDR2 YYNGEE come from the germline V gene. This CDR3 is built from 17 residues. V lost 2 bases and J 0 bases, leaving 14 bases between the germline ends. DNA of the CDR3: TGTGCCAGCAGCGTGGTTGGTAGGGCAGCGAACACCGGGGAGCTGTTTTTT. It translates to CASSVVGRAANTGELFF.